The rows below give T cell receptor beta chains drawn from one sample of a study of T-cell memory formation after mild COVID-19. TCRdb passed the 5' RACE reads through MiXCR, listing each CDR3 protein once. The repertoire holds about 340,000 distinct CDR3 sequences, with around 21% as singletons. Sequenced material: PBMCs or a T cell subset sorted from them (not recorded which). Receptors originate from an adult woman who had mild COVID-19 (a few samples of this study predate the infection). Cell type and time point are not known. The CDR3 runs from the conserved cysteine through the conserved F or W.

TRBJ2-4 | TRBV5-4 | CASSPAGGTLAKNIQYF
TRBJ1-5 | TRBV7-2 | CASSLGGQSNQPQHF
TRBJ1-3 | TRBV29-1 | CSVTTGPSGNTIYF
TRBJ1-1 | TRBV20-1 | CSAYHNTEAFF
TRBJ1-6 | TRBV30 | CAWSLGQSNSPLHF
TRBJ2-2 | TRBV7-7 | CASSLVGGSNTGELFF
TRBJ2-1 | TRBV29-1 | CSVLGTDDSYNEQFF
TRBJ2-1 | TRBV6-2/TRBV6-3 | CAGSMGHPRTSGSLHEQFF
TRBJ2-3 | TRBV29-1 | CSVSQALWDTQYF
TRBJ2-4 | TRBV13 | CASSRLGKNIQYF